This T cell receptor (beta chain) was recorded in a study of radiotherapy plus CTLA-4 blockade in lung cancer. Overall study: Objective responses were seen in around 19% of patients, disease control in over 25%.

Profiled with immunoSEQ multiplex PCR; TCRdb holds only in-frame clones, not every one. The sample lists 80,000 or so clones, 60% to 85% occurring once. Focal radiation was given together with CTLA-4 blockade (ipilimumab) to patients with chemo-refractory metastatic non-small-cell lung cancer. CDR3 length equals 16 residues. The germline V gene has CDR1 LNHDA and CDR2 SQIVND (reference sequence). The V segment lost 6 bases and the J segment 6 bases; nucleotides outside the gene matches: 12. Here the sequenced sample was peripheral blood, taken from a patient treated with radiotherapy plus ipilimumab. The V and J genes are TRBV19 and TRBJ1-4; TRBD1 matches at 8 bases. The clonotype was recovered from a human donor with non-small cell lung cancer whose response to radiotherapy plus ipilimumab could not be evaluated. Some clones in this sample may be carry-over from other donors' samples. The CDR3 DNA is TGTGCCAGTAGATCCGGGACAGGAGTTCAATATGAAAAACTGTTTTTT. Amino acids: CASRSGTGVQYEKLFF.